This TCR beta chain was found in a study of T cell responses to AZD1222 COVID-19 vaccine. The study's findings and limits: In all cases, repertoires were sampled only after the peak T cell response.

V lost 1 base to trimming and J lost 1 base, with 10 bases between them. The germline gives CDR1 LNHNV, CDR2 YYDKDF (reference sequence). The length of the CDR3 is 15 residues. A note on this clone: Its specificity is not known.

TCRdb's table, derived via immunoSEQ multiplex PCR, lists solely in-frame clones and lacks some. The repertoire holds more than 100,000 clones, with around 91% as singletons. This receptor was obtained from an adult in good health. This sequence joins TRBV15 and TRBJ1-1; no clear D gene. The sequencing used peripheral blood, collected on day 0 of AZD1222 vaccination. CDR3 sequence: CATSRGRAGNTEAFF. The CDR3 coding sequence is TGTGCCACCAGCAGAGGTAGGGCGGGGAACACTGAAGCTTTCTTT.